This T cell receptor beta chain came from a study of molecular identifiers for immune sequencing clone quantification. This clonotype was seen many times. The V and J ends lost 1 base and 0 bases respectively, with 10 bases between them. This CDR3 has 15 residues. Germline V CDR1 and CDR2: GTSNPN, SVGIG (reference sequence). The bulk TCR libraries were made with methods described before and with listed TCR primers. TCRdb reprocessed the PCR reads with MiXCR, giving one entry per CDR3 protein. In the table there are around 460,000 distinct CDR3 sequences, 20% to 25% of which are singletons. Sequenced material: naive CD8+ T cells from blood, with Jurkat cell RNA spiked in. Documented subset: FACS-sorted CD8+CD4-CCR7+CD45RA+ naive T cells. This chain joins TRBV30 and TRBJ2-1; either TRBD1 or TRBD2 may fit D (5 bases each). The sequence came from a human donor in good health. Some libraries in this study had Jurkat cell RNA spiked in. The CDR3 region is CAWSALGTSYNEQFF. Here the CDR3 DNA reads TGTGCCTGGAGTGCCCTAGGGACCTCCTACAATGAGCAGTTCTTC.